This T cell receptor beta chain was profiled in a study of shared clonotypes between healthy human individuals. Study-wide background: The people who gave samples were a couple of women and three men aged 18 to 49.

Findings and caveats of the study: Sorted-subset samples were not fully sequenced, rarefaction indicated.

Of note for this clone: The antigen remains unidentified.

The CDR3 length is 13 residues. Germline V gives CDR1 SQVTM, CDR2 ANQGSEA. V was cut by 0 bases and J by 2 bases, with 7 bases left in between. The authors loaded 200 ng DNA, 30,000 to 35,000 T cell genomes, into sorted-subset replicate PCRs. Sequencing used immunoSEQ multiplex PCR; TCRdb keeps in-frame clones, though not all of them. The data contain some 1,400,000 clones, more than 95% of them singletons. This sequence joins TRBV29-1 and TRBJ1-1; D unclear. The receptor was derived from a man younger than 45 in good health. Sequencing input: naive CD4+ T cells sorted from blood. The subset: CD45RA+ positively selected. The CDR3: CSVEDLVNTEAFF. The CDR3 coding sequence is TGCAGCGTTGAAGATCTGGTTAACACTGAAGCTTTCTTT.